This TCR beta chain was captured by sequencing in a study of cytomegalovirus exposure and HLA in healthy donors. This CDR3 contains 13 residues. CDR1 is MNHEY, CDR2 SVGAGI, per germline. The V and J ends lost 0 bases and 10 bases respectively, with 7 bases between them. PCR employed 60 Vbeta and 13 Jbeta primers. Here immunoSEQ multiplex PCR was the method, and the copy in TCRdb shows in-frame clones only, minus some. The sample includes roughly 130,000 clones, approximately 67% of them seen just once. The rearrangement links TRBV6-5 to TRBJ1-6; D unclear. The clonotype was recovered from an older woman in good health and CMV-seronegative. The material sequenced was PBMCs. The CDR3 spells CASSYSQSSPLHF. The CDR3 DNA follows: TGTGCCAGCAGTTACTCTCAAAGCTCACCCCTCCACTTT.